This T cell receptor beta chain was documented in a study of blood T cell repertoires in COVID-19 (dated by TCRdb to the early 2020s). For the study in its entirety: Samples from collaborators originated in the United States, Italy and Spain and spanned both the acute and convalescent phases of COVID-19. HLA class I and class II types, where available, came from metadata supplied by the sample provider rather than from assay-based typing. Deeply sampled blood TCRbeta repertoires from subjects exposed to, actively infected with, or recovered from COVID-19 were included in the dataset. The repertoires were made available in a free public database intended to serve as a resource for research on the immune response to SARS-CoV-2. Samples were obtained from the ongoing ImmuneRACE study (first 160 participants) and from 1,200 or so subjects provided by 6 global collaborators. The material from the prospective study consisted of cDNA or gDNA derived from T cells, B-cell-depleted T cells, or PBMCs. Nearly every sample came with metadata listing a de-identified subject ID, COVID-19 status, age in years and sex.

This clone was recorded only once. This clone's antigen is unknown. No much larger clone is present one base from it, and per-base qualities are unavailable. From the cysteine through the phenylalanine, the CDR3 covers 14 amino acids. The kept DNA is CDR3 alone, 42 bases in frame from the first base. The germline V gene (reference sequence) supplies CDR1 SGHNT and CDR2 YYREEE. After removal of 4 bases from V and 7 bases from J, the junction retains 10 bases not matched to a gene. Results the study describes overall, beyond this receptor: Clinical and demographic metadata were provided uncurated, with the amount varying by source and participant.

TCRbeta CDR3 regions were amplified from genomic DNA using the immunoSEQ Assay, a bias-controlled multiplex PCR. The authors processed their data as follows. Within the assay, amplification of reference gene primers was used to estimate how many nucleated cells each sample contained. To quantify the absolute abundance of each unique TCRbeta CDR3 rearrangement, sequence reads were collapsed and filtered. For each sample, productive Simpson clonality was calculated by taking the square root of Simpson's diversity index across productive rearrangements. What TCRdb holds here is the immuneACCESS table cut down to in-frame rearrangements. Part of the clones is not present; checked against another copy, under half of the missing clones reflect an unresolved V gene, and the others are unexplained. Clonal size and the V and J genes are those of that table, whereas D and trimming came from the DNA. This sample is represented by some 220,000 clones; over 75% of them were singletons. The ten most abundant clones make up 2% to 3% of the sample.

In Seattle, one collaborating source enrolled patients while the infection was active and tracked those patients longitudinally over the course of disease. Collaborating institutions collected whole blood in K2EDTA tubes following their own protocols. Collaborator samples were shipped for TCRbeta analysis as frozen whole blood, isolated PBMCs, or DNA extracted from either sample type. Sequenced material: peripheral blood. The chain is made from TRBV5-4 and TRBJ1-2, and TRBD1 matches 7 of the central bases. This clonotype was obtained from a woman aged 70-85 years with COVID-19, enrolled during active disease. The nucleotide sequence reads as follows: TGTGCCAGCAGCACCTCGACAGGGTCGAGTGGCTACACCTTC. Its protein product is CASSTSTGSSGYTF.